This entry features one TCR beta chain sequence. Its antigen is still unknown. The CDR3 spans 16 residues. The J segment lost 4 bases and the V segment lost 7 bases, leaving 15 bases of the junction unmatched. Germline assignment: CDR1 SGHVS and CDR2 FQNEAQ. Blood samples were obtained at baseline, cycle 4 day 1, and cycle 7 day 1. Clones were sequenced by immunoSEQ multiplex PCR, and TCRdb holds only the in-frame ones, with some missing. The sample contains 74,000 or so clones, more than 80% of which appear only once. This entry belongs to a study of OX40 agonist ivuxolimab in advanced cancers. Study-level findings and limits: There were also nonresponders showing low normalized T-cell clonal expansion. Average numbers of expanded clones were greater in CD8+ T cells than in CD4+.

The V call is TRBV7-8, the J call TRBJ2-5; 7 nucleotides align to TRBD2. Material: CD4+ or CD8+ T cells sorted from blood, obtained in a trial of the OX40 agonist ivuxolimab. The source of this sequence is an adult with an advanced solid tumor such as melanoma, head and neck, liver or kidney cancer. CDR3 sequence reads: CASTKGDGRSRETQYF. CDR3 sequence (DNA): TGTGCCAGCACCAAGGGCGACGGGAGGAGTAGAGAGACCCAGTACTTC.